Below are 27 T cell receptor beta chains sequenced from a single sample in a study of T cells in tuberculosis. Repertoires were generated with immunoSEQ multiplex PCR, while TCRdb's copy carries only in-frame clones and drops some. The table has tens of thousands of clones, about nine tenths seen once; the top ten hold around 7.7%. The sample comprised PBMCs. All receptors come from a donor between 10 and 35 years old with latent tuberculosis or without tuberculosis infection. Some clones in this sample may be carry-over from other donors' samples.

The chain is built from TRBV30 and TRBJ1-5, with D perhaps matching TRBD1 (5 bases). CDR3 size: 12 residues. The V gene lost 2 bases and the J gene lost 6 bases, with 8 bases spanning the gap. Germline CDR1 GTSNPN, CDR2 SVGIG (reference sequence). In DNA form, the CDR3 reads TGTGCCTGGAGTTATGGGGCTCAGCCCCAGCATTTT. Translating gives CAWSYGAQPQHF.

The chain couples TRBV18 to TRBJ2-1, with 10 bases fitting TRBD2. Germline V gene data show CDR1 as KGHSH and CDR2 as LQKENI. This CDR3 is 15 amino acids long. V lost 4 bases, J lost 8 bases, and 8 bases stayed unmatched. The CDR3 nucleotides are TGTGCCAGCTCACAGTCTAGCGGGAGTATCGATGAGCAGTTCTTC. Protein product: CASSQSSGSIDEQFF.

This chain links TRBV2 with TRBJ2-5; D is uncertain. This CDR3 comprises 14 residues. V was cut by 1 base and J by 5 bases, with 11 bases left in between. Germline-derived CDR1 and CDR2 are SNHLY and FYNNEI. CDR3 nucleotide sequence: TGTGCCAGCAGTGAAGGGCTGGTGCAGGAGACCCAGTACTTC. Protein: CASSEGLVQETQYF.

The CDR3 DNA reads TGTGCCAGCAGCGGGTCGGGGGGGCTCACTGAAGCTTTCTTT. Translated, it gives CASSGSGGLTEAFF. The chain has TRBV9 and TRBJ1-1; the D gene is possibly TRBD1 (6 bases). The CDR3 is made up of 14 amino acids. Per the germline V gene, CDR1 is SGDLS and CDR2 is YYNGEE. Between the trimmed V and J ends, which lost 3 bases and 4 bases, there was a span of 13 bases.

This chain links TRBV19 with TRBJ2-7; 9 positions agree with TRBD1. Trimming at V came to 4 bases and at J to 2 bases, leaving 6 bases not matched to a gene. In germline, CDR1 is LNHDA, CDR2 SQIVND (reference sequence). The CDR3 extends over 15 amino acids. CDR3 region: CASSTKQGAAYEQYF. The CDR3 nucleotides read TGTGCCAGTAGTACCAAACAGGGGGCGGCCTACGAGCAGTACTTC.

The CDR3 sequence: CASSIRGYLDTEAFF. The CDR3, as DNA: TGTGCCAGTAGTATCAGGGGTTATTTGGACACTGAAGCTTTCTTT. This rearrangement joins TRBV19 to TRBJ1-1; D may be TRBD1 (6 bases). From germline, CDR1 is LNHDA and CDR2 SQIVND (reference sequence). V lost 3 bases, J lost 3 bases, and 14 bases lay in between. The CDR3 has 15 amino acids. Full variable domain (outside the CDR3, taken from reference TRBV19 and TRBJ1-1): DGGITQSPKYLFRKEGQNVTLSCEQNLNHDAMYWYRQDPGQGLRLIYYSQIVNDFQKGDIAEGYSVSREKKESFPLTVTSAQKNPTAFYLCASSIRGYLDTEAFFGQGTRLTVV.

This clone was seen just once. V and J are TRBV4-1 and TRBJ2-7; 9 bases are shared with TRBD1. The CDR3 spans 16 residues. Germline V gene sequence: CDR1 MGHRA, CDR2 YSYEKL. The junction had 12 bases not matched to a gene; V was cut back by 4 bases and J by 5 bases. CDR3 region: CASSLTTGTGSDEQYF. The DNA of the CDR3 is TGCGCCAGCAGCCTGACGACCGGGACAGGGAGCGACGAGCAGTACTTC.

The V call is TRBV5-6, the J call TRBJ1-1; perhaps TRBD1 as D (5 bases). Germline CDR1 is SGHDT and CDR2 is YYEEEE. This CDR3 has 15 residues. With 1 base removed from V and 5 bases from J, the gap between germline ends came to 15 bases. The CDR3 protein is CASSLYEGGGTEAFF. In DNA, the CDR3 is TGTGCCAGCAGCTTGTATGAGGGTGGGGGGACTGAAGCTTTCTTT.

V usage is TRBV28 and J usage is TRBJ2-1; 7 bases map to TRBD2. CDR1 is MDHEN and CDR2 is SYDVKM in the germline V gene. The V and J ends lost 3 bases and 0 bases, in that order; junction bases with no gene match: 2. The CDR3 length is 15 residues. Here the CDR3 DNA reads TGTGCCAGCAGTTTTGAGCGGGGCTCCTACAATGAGCAGTTCTTC. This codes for CASSFERGSYNEQFF.

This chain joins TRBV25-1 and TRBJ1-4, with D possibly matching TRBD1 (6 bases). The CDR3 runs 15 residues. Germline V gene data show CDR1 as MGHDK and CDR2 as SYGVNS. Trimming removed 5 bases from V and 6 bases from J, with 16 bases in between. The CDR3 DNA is TGTGCCAGCAGTTCACGGGACAAGACCTATGAAAAACTGTTTTTT. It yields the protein CASSSRDKTYEKLFF. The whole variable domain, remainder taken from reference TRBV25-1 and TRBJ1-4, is EADIYQTPRYLVIGTGKKITLECSQTMGHDKMYWYQQDPGMELHLIHYSYGVNSTEKGDLSSESTVSRIRTEHFPLTLESARPSHTSQYLCASSSRDKTYEKLFFGSGTQLSVL.

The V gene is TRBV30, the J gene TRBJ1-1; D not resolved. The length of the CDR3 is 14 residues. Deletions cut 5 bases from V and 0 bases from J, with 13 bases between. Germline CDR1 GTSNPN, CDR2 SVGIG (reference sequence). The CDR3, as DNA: TGTGCCTGGTACCGGGGAAGCATGAACACTGAAGCTTTCTTT. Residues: CAWYRGSMNTEAFF.

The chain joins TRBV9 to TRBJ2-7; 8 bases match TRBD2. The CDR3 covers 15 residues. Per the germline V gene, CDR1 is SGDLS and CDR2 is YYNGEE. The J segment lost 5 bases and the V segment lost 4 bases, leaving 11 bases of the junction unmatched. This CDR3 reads CASSPESGGINEQYF. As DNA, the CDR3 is TGTGCCAGCAGCCCGGAAAGCGGGGGAATCAACGAGCAGTACTTC.

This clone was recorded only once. The CDR3: CASSQDRSDYGYTF. The CDR3 DNA reads TGTGCCAGCAGCCAAGATCGTTCGGACTATGGCTACACCTTC. The rearrangement uses TRBV14 and TRBJ1-2, with D uncertain. The V gene's germline CDR1 is SGHDN and CDR2 FVKESK. This CDR3 is built from 14 residues. V lost 0 bases to trimming and J lost 3 bases, with 8 bases between them. Based on the CDR3 plus reference TRBV14 and TRBJ1-2, the full variable domain is EAGVTQFPSHSVIEKGQTVTLRCDPISGHDNLYWYRRVMGKEIKFLLHFVKESKQDESGMPNNRFLAERTGGTYSTLKVQPAELEDSGVYFCASSQDRSDYGYTFGSGTRLTVV.

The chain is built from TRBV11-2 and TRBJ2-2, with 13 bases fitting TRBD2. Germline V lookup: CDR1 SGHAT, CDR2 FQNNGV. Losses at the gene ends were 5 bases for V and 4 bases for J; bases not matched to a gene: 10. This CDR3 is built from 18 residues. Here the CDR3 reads CASSPWTSGSFVTGELFF. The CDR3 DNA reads TGTGCCAGCAGCCCTTGGACTAGCGGGAGCTTCGTCACCGGGGAGCTGTTTTTT.

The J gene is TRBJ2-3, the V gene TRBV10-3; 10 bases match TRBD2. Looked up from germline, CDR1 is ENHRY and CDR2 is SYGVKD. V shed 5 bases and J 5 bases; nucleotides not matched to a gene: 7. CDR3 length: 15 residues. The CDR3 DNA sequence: TGTGCCATCAGTCAGCGGGGGGGCGCCGAAGATACGCAGTATTTT. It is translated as CAISQRGGAEDTQYF.

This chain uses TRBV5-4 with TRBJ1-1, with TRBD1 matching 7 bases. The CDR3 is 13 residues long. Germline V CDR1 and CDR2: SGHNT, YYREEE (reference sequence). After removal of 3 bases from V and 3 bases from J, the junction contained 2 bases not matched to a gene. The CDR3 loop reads CASSWDRHTEAFF. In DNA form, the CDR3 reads TGTGCCAGCAGCTGGGACAGACACACTGAAGCTTTCTTT.

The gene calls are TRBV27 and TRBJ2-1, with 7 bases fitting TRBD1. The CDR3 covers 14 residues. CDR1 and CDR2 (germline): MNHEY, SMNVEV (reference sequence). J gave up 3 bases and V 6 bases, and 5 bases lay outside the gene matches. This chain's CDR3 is CASRLDRNYNEQFF. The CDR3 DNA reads TGTGCCAGCAGGTTGGACAGGAACTACAATGAGCAGTTCTTC.

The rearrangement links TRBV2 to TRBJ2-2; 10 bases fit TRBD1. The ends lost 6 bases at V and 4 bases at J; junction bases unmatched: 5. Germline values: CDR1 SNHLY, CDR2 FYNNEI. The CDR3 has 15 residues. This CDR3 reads CASRTGGAATGELFF. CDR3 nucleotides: TGTGCCAGCAGGACAGGGGGCGCGGCCACCGGGGAGCTGTTTTTT.

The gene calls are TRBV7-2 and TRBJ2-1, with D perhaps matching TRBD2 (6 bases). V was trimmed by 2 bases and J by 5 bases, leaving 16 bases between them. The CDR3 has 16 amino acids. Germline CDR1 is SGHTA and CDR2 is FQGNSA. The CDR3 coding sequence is TGTGCCAGCAGCTTACTATTGGGGGGTATTCACAATGAGCAGTTCTTC. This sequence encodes CASSLLLGGIHNEQFF.

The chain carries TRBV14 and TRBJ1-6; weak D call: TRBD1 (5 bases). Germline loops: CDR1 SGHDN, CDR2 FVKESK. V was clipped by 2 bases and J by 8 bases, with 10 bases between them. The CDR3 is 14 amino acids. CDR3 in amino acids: CASSQFGGDSPLHF. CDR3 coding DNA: TGTGCCAGCAGCCAATTTGGGGGGGATTCACCCCTCCACTTT.

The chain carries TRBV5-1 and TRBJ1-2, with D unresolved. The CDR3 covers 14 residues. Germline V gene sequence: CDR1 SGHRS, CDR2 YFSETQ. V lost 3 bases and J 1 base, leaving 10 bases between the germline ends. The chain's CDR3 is CASSSSHINYGYTF. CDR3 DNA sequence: TGCGCCAGCAGCTCTTCCCACATTAACTATGGCTACACCTTC.

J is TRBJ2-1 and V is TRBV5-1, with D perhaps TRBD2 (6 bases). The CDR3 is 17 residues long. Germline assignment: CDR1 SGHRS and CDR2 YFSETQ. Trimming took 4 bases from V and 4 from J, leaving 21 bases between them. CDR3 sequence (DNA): TGCGCCAGCAGCGGGGGAGGTAGCGGACTAACTTACAATGAGCAGTTCTTC. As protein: CASSGGGSGLTYNEQFF.

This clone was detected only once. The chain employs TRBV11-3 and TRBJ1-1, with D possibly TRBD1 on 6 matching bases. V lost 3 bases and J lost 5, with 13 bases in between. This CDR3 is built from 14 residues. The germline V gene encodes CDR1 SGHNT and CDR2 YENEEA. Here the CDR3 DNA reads TGTGCCAGCAGCTTTCAGGGGCCGGGAACTGAAGCTTTCTTT. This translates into CASSFQGPGTEAFF.

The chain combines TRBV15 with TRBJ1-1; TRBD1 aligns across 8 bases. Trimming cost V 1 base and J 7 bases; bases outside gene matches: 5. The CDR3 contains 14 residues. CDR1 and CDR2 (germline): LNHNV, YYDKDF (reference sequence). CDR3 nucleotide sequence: TGTGCCACCAGCAGAGGGGCAGGGGGCAGTGAAGCTTTCTTT. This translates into CATSRGAGGSEAFF.

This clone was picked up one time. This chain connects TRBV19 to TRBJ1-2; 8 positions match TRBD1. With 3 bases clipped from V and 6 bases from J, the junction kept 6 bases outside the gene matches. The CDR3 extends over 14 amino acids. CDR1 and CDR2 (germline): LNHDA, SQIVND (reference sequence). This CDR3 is CASSIRTGWDGYTF. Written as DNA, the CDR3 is TGTGCCAGTAGTATCCGGACAGGGTGGGATGGCTACACCTTC.

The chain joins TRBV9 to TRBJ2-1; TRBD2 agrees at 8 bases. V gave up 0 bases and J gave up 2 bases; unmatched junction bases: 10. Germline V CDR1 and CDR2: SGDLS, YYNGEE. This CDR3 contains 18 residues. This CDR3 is CASSVEREGTRAYNEQFF. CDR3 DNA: TGTGCCAGCAGCGTAGAAAGGGAGGGGACTAGAGCCTACAATGAGCAGTTCTTC.

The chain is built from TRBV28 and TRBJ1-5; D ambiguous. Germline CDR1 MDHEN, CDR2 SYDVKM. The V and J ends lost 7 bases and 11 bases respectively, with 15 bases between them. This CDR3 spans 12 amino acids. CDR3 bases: TGTGCCAGCACCACTGGAGGTTTGGCCCAGCATTTT. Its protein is CASTTGGLAQHF.